Listed below are T cell receptor beta chains from one sample, sequenced in a study of cytomegalovirus exposure and HLA in healthy donors. Only in-frame clones appear in the TCRdb table, and some are missing; sequencing was by immunoSEQ multiplex PCR. Among some 150,000 clones listed, 80% were seen once. Sequencing was performed on PBMCs. These receptor sequences come from a woman between 40 and 55 years old in good health and CMV-seropositive. Each CDR3 is given without its conserved first and last residue. Clone size is given for some rows only: seen once, a few or many times, or a class if the clone is expanded.

clone_size: .
j_call: TRBJ2-7
v_call: TRBV6-1
cdr3_aa: ASELGGLYEQY

clone_size: .
j_call: TRBJ2-7
v_call: TRBV2
cdr3_aa: ASSARLAGAL

clone_size: few
j_call: TRBJ1-3
v_call: TRBV28
cdr3_aa: ASTGGLAGNTIY

clone_size: few
j_call: TRBJ1-1
v_call: TRBV27
cdr3_aa: ASSLPGRSTEAF

clone_size: .
j_call: TRBJ2-2
v_call: TRBV6-5
cdr3_aa: ASRPGQLNTGELF

clone_size: .
j_call: TRBJ2-2
v_call: TRBV27
cdr3_aa: ASRDYNTGELF

clone_size: .
j_call: TRBJ2-7
v_call: TRBV6-5
cdr3_aa: ASSYDWRSYEQY

clone_size: .
j_call: TRBJ2-7
v_call: TRBV19
cdr3_aa: ASSLQGGFSYEQY

clone_size: .
j_call: TRBJ1-1
v_call: TRBV27
cdr3_aa: ASSFGVPPTEAF

clone_size: .
j_call: TRBJ2-3
v_call: TRBV28
cdr3_aa: ASSSLLGGSPADTQY

clone_size: .
j_call: TRBJ1-2
v_call: TRBV19
cdr3_aa: ASSIGQTYGYT

clone_size: few
j_call: TRBJ1-1
v_call: TRBV27
cdr3_aa: ASSFIHRGDTEAF

clone_size: once
j_call: TRBJ1-4
v_call: TRBV19
cdr3_aa: ASSISLGDEKLF

clone_size: .
j_call: TRBJ2-2
v_call: TRBV28
cdr3_aa: ASSWRLAGRTGELF

clone_size: .
j_call: TRBJ1-1
v_call: TRBV6-6
cdr3_aa: ASSPVSNTEAF

clone_size: .
j_call: TRBJ1-2
v_call: TRBV18
cdr3_aa: ASTAVHSVPPSGYT

clone_size: .
j_call: TRBJ2-7
v_call: TRBV7-8
cdr3_aa: ASSLSLQVTAYEQY

clone_size: .
j_call: TRBJ2-7
v_call: TRBV5-1
cdr3_aa: ASSLETTGHRSYEQY

clone_size: .
j_call: TRBJ2-2
v_call: TRBV7-3
cdr3_aa: ASGQGASAGELF

clone_size: .
j_call: TRBJ2-2
v_call: TRBV30
cdr3_aa: AWSVQNTGELF

clone_size: .
j_call: TRBJ2-5
v_call: TRBV27
cdr3_aa: ASSSLHQKETQY

clone_size: once
j_call: TRBJ1-1
v_call: TRBV5-5
cdr3_aa: ASSLVLGLSGTEAF

clone_size: .
j_call: TRBJ1-2
v_call: TRBV29-1
cdr3_aa: SGSVARTGGRDGYT

clone_size: .
j_call: TRBJ2-1
v_call: TRBV5-4
cdr3_aa: ASSSGLAGLNEQF

clone_size: .
j_call: TRBJ1-3
v_call: TRBV11-3
cdr3_aa: ASSSRDSSSGNTIY

clone_size: .
j_call: TRBJ2-5
v_call: TRBV7-7
cdr3_aa: ASSPGLAGRGETQY

clone_size: once
j_call: TRBJ1-1
v_call: TRBV19
cdr3_aa: ASSIGSGRHLNTEAF